The 26 T cell receptor beta chains in this list originate from one sample, sequenced in a study of cytomegalovirus exposure and HLA in healthy donors. Libraries were prepared by immunoSEQ multiplex PCR; TCRdb keeps only in-frame clonotypes and omits some of them. The table lists approximately 76,000 clones, roughly 94% of them singletons. Sequences were obtained from PBMCs. The receptor source for this set is a woman aged 18-29 years in good health and CMV-seropositive.

The chain recombines TRBV5-1 with TRBJ2-5, with 12 bases that match TRBD1. J lost 5 bases, V lost 5 bases, and 4 bases had no gene match. The CDR3 totals 14 residues. Germline V gene sequence: CDR1 SGHRS, CDR2 YFSETQ. This chain's CDR3 is CASRGQGASETQYF. The CDR3 DNA follows: TGCGCCAGCAGGGGACAGGGGGCTAGTGAGACCCAGTACTTC.

The rearrangement links TRBV7-8 to TRBJ2-2; 8 nucleotides line up with TRBD2. The CDR3 runs to 16 residues. V shed 4 bases and J 8 bases; nucleotides not matched to a gene: 12. Germline V CDR1 and CDR2: SGHVS, FQNEAQ. The DNA of the CDR3 is TGTGCCAGCAGCTCTTCGGGGGGACTAGGCACTGGGGAGCTGTTTTTT. This encodes CASSSSGGLGTGELFF.

The gene calls are TRBV12-2 and TRBJ1-4; the D call TRBD1 from the table was never checked on the DNA. TRBV12-2 is a recognized pseudogene. This CDR3 is built from 17 residues. CDR3 protein: CASRPPRKGQVDEKLFF. The CDR3, as DNA: TGTGCAAGTCGCCCACCTAGGAAGGGACAGGTCGATGAAAAACTGTTTTTT.

The J gene is TRBJ2-7, the V gene TRBV7-2, with TRBD1 as a possible D gene (6 bases). The CDR3 extends over 14 amino acids. Germline V gives CDR1 SGHTA, CDR2 FQGNSA. V lost 5 bases, J lost 0 bases, and 11 bases lay in between. The CDR3 DNA reads as TGTGCCAGCAGCCAGGACAGAAACTCCTACGAGCAGTACTTC. Translation gives CASSQDRNSYEQYF.

Here the CDR3 reads CAWSVNRVTNYGYTF. As DNA, the CDR3 is TGTGCCTGGAGTGTCAACAGGGTTACTAACTATGGCTACACCTTC. The chain employs TRBV30 and TRBJ1-2; perhaps TRBD1 as D (6 bases). The V end lost 0 bases, the J end lost 0 bases, and 11 bases lay between the germline ends. Germline V lookup: CDR1 GTSNPN, CDR2 SVGIG (reference sequence). This CDR3 spans 15 amino acids.

The DNA for the CDR3 is TGCGCCAGCAGCTACTCCAGCGGGAGGGCCTTTGGTGGAGATACGCAGTATTTT. This gives the protein CASSYSSGRAFGGDTQYF. J is TRBJ2-3 and V is TRBV5-1; TRBD2 matches 10 bases. The germline V gene encodes CDR1 SGHRS and CDR2 YFSETQ. Trimming took 3 bases from V and 5 from J; bases not matched to a gene: 15. The CDR3 runs to 18 residues.

The chain uses TRBV4-1 and TRBJ1-5; D gene uncertain. Germline V gene data show CDR1 as MGHRA and CDR2 as YSYEKL. Trimming took 0 bases from V and 3 from J, leaving 9 bases between them. The CDR3 is 15 residues long. In DNA form, the CDR3 reads TGCGCCAGCAGCCAAGAAAAGGGAGACAATCAGCCCCAGCATTTT. This encodes CASSQEKGDNQPQHF.

V and J are TRBV19 and TRBJ1-2, with D possibly TRBD1 on 6 matching bases. V gave up 4 bases and J gave up 7 bases, with 22 bases separating them. CDR3 length: 16 amino acids. In germline, CDR1 is LNHDA, CDR2 SQIVND (reference sequence). CDR3 DNA: TGTGCCAGTAGTACGGCGATGGGGGCCGATTTCTTTGGCTACACCTTC. It specifies CASSTAMGADFFGYTF.

The chain's CDR3 is CASSKSGTGKETQYF. The CDR3 nucleotides read TGTGCCAGTAGTAAATCCGGGACAGGGAAAGAGACCCAGTACTTC. This chain uses TRBV19 with TRBJ2-5, with 9 bases fitting TRBD1. The J segment lost 3 bases and the V segment lost 4 bases, leaving 6 bases of the junction unmatched. The V gene's germline CDR1 is LNHDA and CDR2 SQIVND (reference sequence). The CDR3 contains 15 residues.

The chain combines TRBV7-9 with TRBJ1-6; D unclear. Germline CDR1 SEHNR, CDR2 FQNEAQ (reference sequence). The germline V and J ends were trimmed by 1 base and 0 bases, with 4 bases remaining between them. This CDR3 has 15 residues. The CDR3 DNA reads as TGTGCCAGCAGCTTAGGGAGCTCCTATAATTCACCCCTCCACTTT. Translation gives CASSLGSSYNSPLHF. Supplemented by reference TRBV7-9 and TRBJ1-6, the full variable domain reads DTGVSQNPRHKITKRGQNVTFRCDPISEHNRLYWYRQTLGQGPEFLTYFQNEAQLEKSRLLSDRFSAERPKGSFSTLEIQRTEQGDSAMYLCASSLGSSYNSPLHFGNGTRLTVT.

The chain recombines TRBV4-2 with TRBJ2-3; a weak D match, TRBD2 (5 bases). Trimming pared 1 base from V and 0 bases from J, leaving 8 bases between. CDR3 length: 15 amino acids. CDR1 is LGHNA and CDR2 is YNFKEQ in the germline V gene. The CDR3, as DNA: TGTGCCAGCAGCCAAGCACGGACTAGCACAGATACGCAGTATTTT. Its protein is CASSQARTSTDTQYF.

This chain uses TRBV10-1 with TRBJ2-5; possibly TRBD1 for D (6 bases). CDR1 WNHNN and CDR2 SYGVQD come from the germline V gene (reference sequence). This CDR3 comprises 13 residues. Trimming cost V 8 bases and J 4 bases, with 14 bases left between them. The CDR3 bases are TGCGCCAGCTGGGGGCGGTGCAGAGAGACCCAGTACTTC. Its translation: CASWGRCRETQYF.

This sequence joins TRBV27 and TRBJ2-3; TRBD2 matches at 9 bases. J was trimmed by 1 base and V by 3 bases; bases with no gene match: 5. The CDR3 is made up of 16 amino acids. The germline CDR1 and CDR2 sequences are MNHEY and SMNVEV (reference sequence). The CDR3: CASSFSGSWGTDTQYF. The CDR3 nucleotides are TGTGCCAGCAGTTTTAGCGGGAGTTGGGGCACAGATACGCAGTATTTT.

This clone was found once. This chain connects TRBV19 to TRBJ2-7, with D tentatively TRBD1 (6 bases). Germline values: CDR1 LNHDA, CDR2 SQIVND (reference sequence). V shed 4 bases and J shed 3 bases, with 16 bases lying between them. The CDR3 runs 15 residues. The CDR3 sequence: CASSRRLDRNYEQYF. The CDR3 DNA is TGTGCCAGTAGTAGGAGGTTAGACAGGAACTACGAGCAGTACTTC.

The chain recombines TRBV7-9 with TRBJ1-3, with unresolved D. There are 15 residues in the CDR3. Germline CDR1 SEHNR, CDR2 FQNEAQ (reference sequence). With 1 base removed from V and 0 bases from J, the gap between germline ends came to 7 bases. CDR3 in DNA: TGTGCCAGCAGCTTAGTGTCTATCTCTGGAAACACCATATATTTT. Translating gives CASSLVSISGNTIYF. Drawing the rest from reference TRBV7-9 and TRBJ1-3, the complete variable domain is DTGVSQNPRHKITKRGQNVTFRCDPISEHNRLYWYRQTLGQGPEFLTYFQNEAQLEKSRLLSDRFSAERPKGSFSTLEIQRTEQGDSAMYLCASSLVSISGNTIYFGEGSWLTVV.

V and J are TRBV19 and TRBJ2-1, with TRBD1 identical over 8 bases. The V gene end was trimmed by 3 bases and the J gene end by 7 bases; junction bases not matched to a gene: 17. The CDR3 is made up of 18 amino acids. Per germline, CDR1 LNHDA and CDR2 SQIVND (reference sequence). The DNA for the CDR3 is TGTGCCAGTAGTATTGTGGGTGTTGGGACAGGCGCGGGGAATGAGCAGTTCTTC. Translation gives CASSIVGVGTGAGNEQFF.

The gene calls are TRBV28 and TRBJ1-2; tentatively, D is TRBD1 (5 bases). The CDR3 contains 13 residues. Germline V gene lookup returns CDR1 MDHEN and CDR2 SYDVKM. V was clipped by 3 bases and J by 7 bases, with 12 bases between them. This chain's CDR3 is CASSFTRVGGYTF. The CDR3 coding sequence is TGTGCCAGCAGTTTTACCAGGGTGGGTGGCTACACCTTC.

The chain carries TRBV27 and TRBJ1-1, with D perhaps TRBD1 (5 bases). CDR1 and CDR2 from the germline V gene are MNHEY and SMNVEV (reference sequence). The CDR3 spans 15 residues. Trimming cost V 5 bases and J 11 bases, with 24 bases left between them. Written as DNA, the CDR3 is TGTGCCAGCAGTCCCTGGGACGGAGGGGAACGAGAGGCTTTCTTT. It yields the protein CASSPWDGGEREAFF.

V gene TRBV7-8 combines with J gene TRBJ1-1, with D maybe TRBD1 (5 bases). Germline CDR1 is SGHVS and CDR2 is FQNEAQ. The ends were cut back, 1 base at V and 1 base at J, with 10 bases in the middle. CDR3 length equals 15 residues. The CDR3 bases are TGTGCCAGCAGCTTAGGGACATGGGAGAACACTGAAGCTTTCTTT. Translating gives CASSLGTWENTEAFF.

V and J are TRBV18 and TRBJ2-5; the match to TRBD2 covers 16 bases. J lost 5 bases, V lost 5 bases, and 5 bases had no gene match. The CDR3 runs 16 residues. Germline values: CDR1 KGHSH, CDR2 LQKENI. This CDR3 reads CASSSGLAGGEETQYF. The CDR3 nucleotides read TGTGCCAGCTCATCGGGACTAGCGGGAGGGGAGGAGACCCAGTACTTC.

The chain recombines TRBV9 with TRBJ1-2; 9 bases match TRBD1. The V and J ends lost 7 bases and 1 base, in that order; junction bases with no gene match: 5. Germline V gives CDR1 SGDLS, CDR2 YYNGEE. CDR3 length: 14 amino acids. The CDR3 region is CASGRTGDNYGYTF. CDR3 in DNA: TGTGCCAGCGGCCGGACAGGGGATAACTATGGCTACACCTTC.

The chain uses TRBV6-1 and TRBJ1-6; possibly TRBD1 for D (5 bases). This CDR3 has 15 residues. V was trimmed by 2 bases and J by 8 bases, leaving 13 bases between them. The germline CDR1 and CDR2 sequences are MNHNS and SASEGT. DNA of the CDR3: TGTGCCAGCAGTGAACATGGGGGGTTGGATTCACCCCTCCACTTT. Encoded protein: CASSEHGGLDSPLHF.

The V and J genes are TRBV29-1 and TRBJ1-2; D uncertain. CDR3 length equals 13 residues. Trimming removed 4 bases from V and 4 bases from J, with 13 bases in between. From germline, CDR1 is SQVTM and CDR2 ANQGSEA. For the CDR3, the DNA is TGCAGCGTTGCGGCAGGAAGCGGCTATGGCTACACCTTC. As protein: CSVAAGSGYGYTF.

V usage is TRBV7-8 and J usage is TRBJ2-3; 8 bases fit TRBD2. V shed 4 bases, J shed 0 bases, and the junction held 3 bases outside the gene matches. CDR1 and CDR2 (germline): SGHVS, FQNEAQ. The CDR3 has 15 residues. CDR3 region: CASSSSGGSTDTQYF. Written as DNA, the CDR3 is TGTGCCAGCAGCTCAAGCGGGGGCAGCACAGATACGCAGTATTTT.

The chain is built from TRBV7-8 and TRBJ2-7; tentatively, D is TRBD1 (6 bases). Trimming left V 6 bases short and J 5 bases short, with 20 bases between. The CDR3 is 15 residues long. Germline V CDR1 and CDR2: SGHVS, FQNEAQ. The CDR3 sequence: CASSSAGGRGHEQYF. Here the CDR3 DNA reads TGTGCCAGCAGTTCGGCGGGTGGCAGGGGCCACGAGCAGTACTTC.

This chain joins TRBV5-1 and TRBJ1-1, with a tentative D call TRBD1 (5 bases). The V end lost 2 bases, the J end lost 2 bases, and 13 bases lay between the germline ends. The germline gives CDR1 SGHRS, CDR2 YFSETQ. The CDR3 spans 15 residues. This CDR3 is CASSLSSGFNTEAFF. In DNA form, the CDR3 reads TGCGCCAGCAGCTTATCTTCAGGGTTTAACACTGAAGCTTTCTTT.